Listed here are 9 T cell receptor beta chains from one sample, sequenced in a study of blood T cell repertoires in COVID-19. The method was immunoSEQ multiplex PCR; TCRdb's version includes in-frame clones alone and lacks a portion of them. Altogether about 220,000 clones are present, 75% to 85% being singletons, with the ten largest covering more than 10%. Sequenced input: peripheral blood. These receptors all come from a human donor in a cohort sampled during active COVID-19.

The chain carries TRBV28 and TRBJ1-5; possible D gene TRBD1, 6 bases. The CDR3 is made up of 13 amino acids. Germline CDR1 and CDR2: MDHEN and SYDVKM. V lost 7 bases and J lost 4, with 11 bases in between. The DNA for the CDR3 is TGTGCCAGCACTACAGGGTGGAATCAGCCCCAGCATTTT. It specifies CASTTGWNQPQHF.

This clone was picked up a small number of times. The rearrangement uses TRBV19 and TRBJ2-3; TRBD1 agrees at 9 bases. In germline, CDR1 is LNHDA, CDR2 SQIVND (reference sequence). J lost 2 bases, V lost 2 bases, and 5 bases had no gene match. This CDR3 is 16 amino acids long. CDR3 residues: CASSITGQGYTDTQYF. The CDR3 bases are TGTGCCAGTAGTATAACCGGACAGGGGTACACAGATACGCAGTATTTT.

The chain carries TRBV28 and TRBJ1-1; D unclear. The ends were cut back, 4 bases at V and 1 base at J, with 13 bases in the middle. This CDR3 comprises 15 residues. Germline lookup yields CDR1 MDHEN and CDR2 SYDVKM. CDR3 in DNA: TGTGCCAGCAGTTCTCCACCAACAGCGAACACTGAAGCTTTCTTT. This translates into CASSSPPTANTEAFF.

The chain combines TRBV21-1 with TRBJ2-7; the DNA was not used to check the table's D call, TRBD2. TRBV21-1 is classified as a pseudogene. The CDR3 extends over 18 amino acids. The CDR3 bases are TGTGCCAGCAGCAAAGCGTCCGGGACTAGCGGATCTTCCTACGAGCAGTACTTC. This encodes CASSKASGTSGSSYEQYF.

This sequence joins TRBV11-3 and TRBJ2-3, with a possible D match to TRBD2 (5 bases). This CDR3 contains 14 residues. CDR1 is SGHNT, CDR2 YENEEA, per germline. The V and J ends lost 1 base and 7 bases respectively, with 12 bases between them. The CDR3 DNA follows: TGTGCCAGCAGCTTAGGAGGGAATCCTTATACGCAGTATTTT. This sequence encodes CASSLGGNPYTQYF.

The V and J genes are TRBV11-2 and TRBJ2-2; D gene unclear. The germline V and J ends were trimmed by 1 base and 5 bases, with 8 bases remaining between them. The CDR3 contains 14 residues. From germline, CDR1 is SGHAT and CDR2 FQNNGV. The CDR3 DNA is TGTGCCAGCAGCTTAGCCCCGAGGACCGGGGAGCTGTTTTTT. It codes for CASSLAPRTGELFF.

The chain employs TRBV3-1 (or the pseudogene TRBV3-2) and TRBJ1-2; tentative D call: TRBD1 (6 bases). This CDR3 is 13 amino acids long. Germline CDR1 and CDR2: LGHDT and YNNKEL (reference sequence). V was shortened by 1 base and J by 8 bases, with 11 bases between the two germline ends. The CDR3 protein is CASSQGLQGGYTF. In DNA form, the CDR3 reads TGTGCCAGCAGCCAAGGTCTCCAGGGGGGCTACACCTTC.

The chain links TRBV27 to TRBJ1-1; no reliable D call. The CDR3 has 15 residues. Trimming took 8 bases from V and 0 from J, leaving 16 bases between them. CDR1 and CDR2 (germline): MNHEY, SMNVEV (reference sequence). This CDR3 is CASGWWGEMNTEAFF. Written as DNA, the CDR3 is TGTGCCAGCGGTTGGTGGGGAGAAATGAACACTGAAGCTTTCTTT.

The rearrangement joins TRBV5-6 to TRBJ1-6, with D hard to call. Germline values: CDR1 SGHDT, CDR2 YYEEEE. CDR3 length: 14 amino acids. V was trimmed by 4 bases and J by 5 bases, leaving 10 bases between them. CDR3 residues: CASSHRGDNSPLHF. CDR3 DNA: TGTGCCAGCAGCCACCGCGGCGATAATTCACCCCTCCACTTT.